This T cell receptor beta chain was sequenced for a study of cytomegalovirus exposure and HLA in healthy donors. The wider study: Previous work identified 95 million to 120 million unique TCR beta sequences from approximately 190 million T cells.

V was pared by 7 bases and J by 6 bases, with 10 bases between. The CDR3 covers 11 residues. CDR1 is MNHEY, CDR2 SMNVEV, per germline (reference sequence). Study-wide results and caveats: Most TCR sequences were seen very rarely across donors, but some public TCRs occurred in many.

Concerning this clone: Its matching antigen is unknown.

PCR involved 60 Vbeta and 13 Jbeta primers. Sequenced by immunoSEQ multiplex PCR; TCRdb stores in-frame clones only, minus some. The repertoire holds approximately 70,000 clones, roughly 73% seen once, with 9.7% in the top ten. The specimen was PBMCs. The clonotype originates from a man aged 35 to 55 in good health and CMV-seronegative. The J gene is TRBJ2-7, the V gene TRBV27, with a possible D match to TRBD2 (5 bases). The CDR3 is CASKNRGEQYF. The CDR3 coding sequence is TGTGCCAGCAAGAACCGGGGCGAGCAGTACTTC.